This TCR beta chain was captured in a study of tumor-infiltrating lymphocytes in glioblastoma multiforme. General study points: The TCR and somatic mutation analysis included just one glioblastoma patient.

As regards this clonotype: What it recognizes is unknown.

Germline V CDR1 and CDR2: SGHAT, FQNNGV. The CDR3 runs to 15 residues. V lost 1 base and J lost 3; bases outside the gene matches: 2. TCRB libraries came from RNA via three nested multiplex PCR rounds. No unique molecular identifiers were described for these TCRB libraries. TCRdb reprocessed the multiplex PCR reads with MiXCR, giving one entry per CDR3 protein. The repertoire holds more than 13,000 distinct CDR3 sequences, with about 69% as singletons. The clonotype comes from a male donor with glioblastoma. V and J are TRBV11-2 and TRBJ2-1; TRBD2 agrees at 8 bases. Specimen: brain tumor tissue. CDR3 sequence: CASSLGLAYYNEQFF. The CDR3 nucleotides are TGTGCCAGCAGCTTAGGACTAGCGTACTACAATGAGCAGTTCTTC.